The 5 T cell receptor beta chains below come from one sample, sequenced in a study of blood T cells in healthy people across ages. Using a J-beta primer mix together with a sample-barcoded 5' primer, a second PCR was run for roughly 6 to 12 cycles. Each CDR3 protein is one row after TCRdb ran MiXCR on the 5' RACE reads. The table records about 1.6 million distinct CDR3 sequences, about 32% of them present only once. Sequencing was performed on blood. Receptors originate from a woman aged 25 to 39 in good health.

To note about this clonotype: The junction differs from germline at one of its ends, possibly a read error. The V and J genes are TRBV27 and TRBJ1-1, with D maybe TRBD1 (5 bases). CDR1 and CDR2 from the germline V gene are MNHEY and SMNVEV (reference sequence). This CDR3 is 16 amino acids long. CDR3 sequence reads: CASSSRVNNPNNEAFF. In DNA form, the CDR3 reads TGTGCCAGCAGCTCCAGGGTAAACAATCCAAACAATGAAGCTTTCTTT.

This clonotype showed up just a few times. The DNA for the CDR3 is TGTGCCAGCAGCTCCGGGACTAGCGGGATAAACACAGATACGCAGTATTTT. Amino acids: CASSSGTSGINTDTQYF. The chain is built from TRBV27 and TRBJ2-3, with 13 bases lining up with TRBD2. Germline V gives CDR1 MNHEY, CDR2 SMNVEV (reference sequence). The CDR3 is made up of 17 amino acids. V trimming: 6 bases; J trimming: 2 bases; junction bases outside the gene matches: 8.

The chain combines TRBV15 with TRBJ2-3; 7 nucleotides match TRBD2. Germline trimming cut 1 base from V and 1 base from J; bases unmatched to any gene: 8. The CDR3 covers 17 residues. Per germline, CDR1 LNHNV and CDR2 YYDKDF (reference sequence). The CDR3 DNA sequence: TGTGCCACCAGCAGAGCCGTGGATCTAGCGGGCACAGATACGCAGTATTTT. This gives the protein CATSRAVDLAGTDTQYF.

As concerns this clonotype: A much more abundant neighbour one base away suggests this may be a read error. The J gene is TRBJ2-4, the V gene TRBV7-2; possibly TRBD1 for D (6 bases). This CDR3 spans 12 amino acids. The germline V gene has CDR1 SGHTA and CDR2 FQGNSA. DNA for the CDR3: TGTGCCGGCAGGTGGGGGCCGAACATTCAGTACTTC. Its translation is CAGRWGPNIQYF.

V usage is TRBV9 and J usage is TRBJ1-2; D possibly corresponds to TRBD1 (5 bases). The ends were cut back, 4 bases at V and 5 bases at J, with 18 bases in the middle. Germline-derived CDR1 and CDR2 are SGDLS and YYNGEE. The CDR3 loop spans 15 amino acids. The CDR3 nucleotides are TGTGCCAGCAGCAACTCACGGGGGACGGGATATGGCTACACCTTC. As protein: CASSNSRGTGYGYTF.